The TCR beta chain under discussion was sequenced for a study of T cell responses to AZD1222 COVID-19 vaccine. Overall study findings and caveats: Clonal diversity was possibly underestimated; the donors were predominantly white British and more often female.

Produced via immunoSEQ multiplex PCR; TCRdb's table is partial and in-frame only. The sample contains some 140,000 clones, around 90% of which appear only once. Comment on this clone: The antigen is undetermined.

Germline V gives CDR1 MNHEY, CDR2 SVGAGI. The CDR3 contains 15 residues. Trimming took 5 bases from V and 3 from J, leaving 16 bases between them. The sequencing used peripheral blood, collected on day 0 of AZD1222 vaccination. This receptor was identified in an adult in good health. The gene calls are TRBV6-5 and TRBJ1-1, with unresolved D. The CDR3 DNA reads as TGTGCCAGCAGTCGCCCCCGGGCCCCTCACACTGAAGCTTTCTTT. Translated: CASSRPRAPHTEAFF.